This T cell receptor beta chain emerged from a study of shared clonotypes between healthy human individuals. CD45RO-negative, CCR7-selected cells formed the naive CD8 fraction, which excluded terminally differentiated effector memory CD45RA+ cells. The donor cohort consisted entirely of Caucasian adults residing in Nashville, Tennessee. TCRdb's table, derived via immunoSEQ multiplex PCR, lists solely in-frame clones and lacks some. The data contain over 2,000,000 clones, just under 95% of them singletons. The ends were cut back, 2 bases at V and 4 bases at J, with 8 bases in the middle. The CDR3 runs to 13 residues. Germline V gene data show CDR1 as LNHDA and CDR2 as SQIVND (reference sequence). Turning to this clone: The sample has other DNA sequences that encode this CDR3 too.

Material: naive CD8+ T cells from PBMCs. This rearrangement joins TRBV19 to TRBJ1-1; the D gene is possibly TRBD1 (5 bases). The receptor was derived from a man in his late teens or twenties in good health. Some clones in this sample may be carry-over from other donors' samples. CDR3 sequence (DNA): TGTGCCAGTAGTATAACTGGGGGCACTGAAGCTTTCTTT. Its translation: CASSITGGTEAFF.